The 20 T cell receptor beta chains reported below all come from one sample, sequenced in a study of early T cells in non-severe SARS-CoV-2 infection (dated by TCRdb to the early 2020s). Library method: 5' RACE. Sequencing instrument: NextSeq 500. TCRdb reanalyzed the raw reads on its own, using fastp at Q25 for trimming and MiXCR for clone calling, and kept in-frame beta chains. One record per CDR3 amino acid sequence lists the most common genes and DNA. The sample includes some 97,000 distinct CDR3 sequences, with roughly 9.6% observed a single time. The ten largest clones capture 4.7% of the sample. The specimen was whole blood, collected at baseline. These TCRs come from an adult who was a healthcare worker with PCR-confirmed SARS-CoV-2 infection or an uninfected control (not recorded which).

This clonotype was counted between two and nine times. The V call is TRBV6-5, the J call TRBJ2-2; 9 positions agree with TRBD2. Germline lookup yields CDR1 MNHEY and CDR2 SVGAGI. J lost 7 bases, V lost 4 bases, and 7 bases had no gene match. This CDR3 has 15 residues. CDR3 nucleotide sequence: TGTGCCAGCAGTTTTCTGACTAGCGGAATCGGGGAGCTGTTTTTT. It yields the protein CASSFLTSGIGELFF.

In its sample, this clonotype was seen many times. The CDR3 DNA reads as TGCGCCAGCAGCTTGGACCACCCAGTTCGGGCGACTGAAGCTTTCTTT. Translated: CASSLDHPVRATEAFF. The V gene is TRBV5-1, the J gene TRBJ1-1, with D unclear. Per germline, CDR1 SGHRS and CDR2 YFSETQ. There are 16 residues in the CDR3. With 0 bases removed from V and 5 bases from J, the gap between germline ends came to 17 bases.

The CDR3 is CASSVSLNTEAFF. CDR3 nucleotides: TGCGCCAGCAGTGTTTCTTTAAACACTGAAGCTTTCTTT. The chain combines TRBV10-2 with TRBJ1-1; D is ambiguous. V dropped 4 bases and J dropped 2 bases, with 8 bases sitting between them. This CDR3 is 13 amino acids long. Germline CDR1 and CDR2: WSHSY and SAAADI.

The V call is TRBV11-2, the J call TRBJ2-2; TRBD1 might be the D (6 bases). V shed 4 bases and J shed 1 base, with 19 bases lying between them. In germline, CDR1 is SGHAT, CDR2 FQNNGV. The CDR3 loop spans 18 amino acids. For the CDR3, the DNA is TGTGCCAGCAGCTCGATCTCTGCGGCCAGGGGGAACACCGGGGAGCTGTTTTTT. Its translation: CASSSISAARGNTGELFF.

Of note for this clonotype: A much larger clone differs from this one at a single base, so this may be a read error. This rearrangement joins TRBV3-1 to TRBJ2-2; 7 bases match TRBD2. The germline V gene has CDR1 LGHDT and CDR2 YNNKEL (reference sequence). CDR3 length equals 13 residues. The CDR3 reads CASSQSAAGVLFF. The DNA of the CDR3 is TGTGCCAGCAGCCAGTCAGCGGCGGGGGTGCTGTTTTTT.

This clonotype appeared many times. This chain joins TRBV14 and TRBJ2-7; 7 nucleotides line up with TRBD1. Germline V gene data show CDR1 as SGHDN and CDR2 as FVKESK. CDR3 size: 15 residues. J lost 3 bases, V lost 2 bases, and 7 bases had no gene match. The DNA for the CDR3 is TGTGCCAGCAGCCAAACTCAGGGACAGAACTACGAGCAGTACTTC. It encodes CASSQTQGQNYEQYF.

V gene TRBV25-1 combines with J gene TRBJ1-6; perhaps TRBD1 as D (5 bases). V dropped 4 bases and J dropped 10 bases, with 8 bases sitting between them. The CDR3 sequence is 12 residues long. CDR1 is MGHDK and CDR2 is SYGVNS in the germline V gene. CDR3 sequence: CASSGGESPLHF. The CDR3 nucleotides read TGTGCCAGCAGTGGGGGGGAATCACCCCTCCACTTT.

The chain couples TRBV24-1 to TRBJ2-7; unclear D gene. CDR3 length equals 11 residues. V was pared by 1 base and J by 5 bases, with 2 bases between. The germline CDR1 and CDR2 sequences are KGHDR and SFDVKD. The CDR3 sequence is CATSDFDEQYF. The DNA of the CDR3 is TGTGCCACCAGTGATTTTGACGAGCAGTACTTC.

The sample holds a few counts of this clonotype. The chain employs TRBV9 and TRBJ2-7; D is unresolved. Germline lookup yields CDR1 SGDLS and CDR2 YYNGEE. The V gene lost 4 bases and the J gene lost 2 bases, with 10 bases spanning the gap. The CDR3 sequence is 13 residues long. The CDR3 sequence: CASSPTLTYEQYF. The CDR3 DNA sequence: TGTGCCAGCAGCCCGACATTGACCTACGAGCAGTACTTC.

This sequence joins TRBV30 and TRBJ2-6; D might be TRBD1 (6 bases). Germline-derived CDR1 and CDR2 are GTSNPN and SVGIG (reference sequence). V was shortened by 2 bases and J by 0 bases, with 14 bases between the two germline ends. The CDR3 loop spans 17 amino acids. CDR3 loop: CAWSTPKTGSGANVLTF. CDR3 DNA: TGTGCCTGGAGTACCCCGAAGACAGGCTCTGGGGCCAACGTCCTGACTTTC.

The chain uses TRBV30 and TRBJ2-5; the D is unclear. The CDR3 consists of 12 residues. In germline, CDR1 is GTSNPN, CDR2 SVGIG (reference sequence). The V gene lost 4 bases and the J gene lost 3 bases, with 9 bases spanning the gap. The CDR3 protein is CAWTAVKETQYF. The CDR3 DNA sequence: TGTGCCTGGACGGCGGTCAAAGAGACCCAGTACTTC.

This clonotype has more than one count but fewer than ten. J is TRBJ1-1 and V is TRBV6-2 or TRBV6-3; the match to TRBD1 covers 8 bases. J lost 5 bases, V lost 5 bases, and 13 bases had no gene match. This CDR3 spans 16 amino acids. Germline CDR1 is MNHEY and CDR2 is SVGEGT. In DNA form, the CDR3 reads TGTGCCAGCAGTCCCCGGGACAGGACATTAGGGACTGAAGCTTTCTTT. It translates to CASSPRDRTLGTEAFF.

This clonotype has more than one count but fewer than ten. The genes are TRBV20-1 and TRBJ1-1; D remains unclear. There are 12 residues in the CDR3. Trimming took off 6 bases at V and 11 bases at J, with 19 bases between the two ends. Germline V gives CDR1 DFQATT, CDR2 SNEGSKA (reference sequence). The CDR3 DNA sequence: TGCAGTGCACGAGAGGGCCCTCTTCGGGCTTTCTTT. This gives the protein CSAREGPLRAFF.

This clonotype was picked up a small number of times. The V and J genes are TRBV2 and TRBJ2-1, with D uncertain. The CDR3 covers 13 residues. The V gene's germline CDR1 is SNHLY and CDR2 FYNNEI. Trimming pared 6 bases from V and 8 bases from J, leaving 14 bases between. The chain's CDR3 is CASRVAQWDEQFF. The CDR3 DNA follows: TGTGCCAGCAGGGTAGCCCAGTGGGATGAGCAGTTCTTC.

The chain has TRBV7-6 and TRBJ2-1; D is tentatively TRBD1 or TRBD2 (6 bases each). The germline V and J ends were trimmed by 4 bases and 10 bases, with 20 bases remaining between them. The length of the CDR3 is 15 residues. Germline CDR1 and CDR2: SGHVS and FNYEAQ. CDR3 sequence (DNA): TGTGCCAGCAGCTCCCTCGGGGGCGCGGTGCTCGAGCAGTTCTTC. It yields the protein CASSSLGGAVLEQFF.

This clonotype was found many times. This chain joins TRBV6-5 and TRBJ2-7; TRBD2 is a possible D gene (9 bases). This CDR3 has 17 amino acids. V shed 7 bases and J shed 0 bases, with 22 bases lying between them. Germline loops: CDR1 MNHEY, CDR2 SVGAGI. In DNA form, the CDR3 reads TGTGCCAGCATGCAGGGGGCTAGCGGGACGGCCTCCTACGAGCAGTACTTC. Translation: CASMQGASGTASYEQYF.

The chain links TRBV11-2 to TRBJ2-7; possibly TRBD2 for D (7 bases). CDR3 length: 14 amino acids. In germline, CDR1 is SGHAT, CDR2 FQNNGV. Trimming took 3 bases from V and 3 from J, leaving 12 bases between them. The chain's CDR3 is CASSFTGRDYEQYF. CDR3 coding DNA: TGTGCCAGCAGCTTTACAGGGAGGGACTACGAGCAGTACTTC.

V is TRBV6-1 and J is TRBJ2-3; possibly TRBD1 for D (6 bases). Trimming removed 2 bases at V and 4 bases at J, with 16 bases between. Germline CDR1 is MNHNS and CDR2 is SASEGT. CDR3 length: 16 amino acids. The CDR3 DNA is TGTGCCAGCAGTGAACCCCCCAGGGGCGGCGCAGATACGCAGTATTTT. It encodes CASSEPPRGGADTQYF.

V gene TRBV7-2 combines with J gene TRBJ1-2; possibly TRBD1 for D (5 bases). The CDR3 is 14 amino acids. The germline V gene encodes CDR1 SGHTA and CDR2 FQGNSA. V lost 4 bases and J 0 bases, leaving 9 bases between the germline ends. CDR3 nucleotide sequence: TGTGCCAGCAGCTGGGGCACCGCTAACTATGGCTACACCTTC. Encoded protein: CASSWGTANYGYTF. The full variable domain, with the rest looked up from reference TRBV7-2 and TRBJ1-2, is GAGVSQSPSNKVTEKGKDVELRCDPISGHTALYWYRQSLGQGLEFLIYFQGNSAPDKSGLPSDRFSAERTGGSVSTLTIQRTQQEDSAVYLCASSWGTANYGYTFGSGTRLTVV.

This clonotype was recorded at least ten times. The chain is built from TRBV27 and TRBJ1-2; maybe TRBD1 (6 bases). There are 14 residues in the CDR3. Trimming removed 5 bases at V and 8 bases at J, with 18 bases between. CDR1 is MNHEY and CDR2 is SMNVEV in the germline V gene (reference sequence). For the CDR3, the DNA is TGTGCCAGCAGTCTAAAGGGGGACGCTGGGGGCTACACCTTC. Translation: CASSLKGDAGGYTF.